Listed below are T cell receptor beta chains from one sample, sequenced in a study of CD8+ T cells in alopecia areata. TCRdb keeps only in-frame clones here, not all; method: immunoSEQ multiplex PCR. Of 25,000 to 40,000 clones listed, around three quarters are singletons. Source material: NKG2D-low CD8+ T cells sorted from blood. All receptors come from a human donor with alopecia areata. Each CDR3 is given with its conserved first and last residue. A D gene is named only where the DNA matches it firmly. Clone size is stated in some rows and not others, as once, few, many or a class when expanded.

>.|TRBV5-1|TRBJ2-5|.
CASSFYKSYQETQYF
TGCGCCAGCAGCTTTTACAAAAGTTACCAAGAGACCCAGTACTTC
>TRBD2|TRBV28|TRBJ2-7|.
CASSGGFGYEQYF
TGTGCCAGCAGCGGGGGGTTTGGGTACGAGCAGTACTTC
>.|TRBV7-9|TRBJ1-2|few
CASSPTGSVHGYTF
TGTGCCAGCAGCCCAACCGGCTCAGTCCATGGCTACACCTTC
>.|TRBV2|TRBJ2-1|.
CASRSNGNEQFF
TGTGCCAGCAGATCTAACGGGAATGAGCAGTTCTTC
>.|TRBV9|TRBJ2-6|.
CASSVAVAGANVLTF
TGTGCCAGCAGCGTAGCTGTGGCAGGGGCCAACGTCCTGACTTTC
>.|TRBV7-2|TRBJ1-2|.
CASSSMLGEGSGYTF
TGTGCCAGCAGCTCCATGTTAGGGGAGGGGAGTGGCTACACCTTC
>TRBD1|TRBV27|TRBJ2-5|.
CASSSLGTGEETQYF
TGTGCCAGCAGTTCGTTGGGGACAGGGGAAGAGACCCAGTACTTC
>.|TRBV7-8|TRBJ2-7|.
CASSQGQQYEQYF
TGTGCCAGCAGCCAAGGTCAGCAATACGAGCAGTACTTC
>TRBD1|TRBV7-9|TRBJ2-1|few
CASSSTGTGDWNEQFF
TGTGCCAGCAGCTCAACCGGGACAGGGGATTGGAATGAGCAGTTCTTC
>.|TRBV2|TRBJ2-3|.
CASSEGAELPTQYF
TGTGCCAGCAGTGAAGGAGCGGAGCTTCCTACGCAGTATTTT
>TRBD2|TRBV11-2|TRBJ2-2|.
CASSHRLAGDTGELFF
TGTGCCAGCAGCCACCGACTAGCGGGAGACACCGGGGAGCTGTTTTTT
>.|TRBV19|TRBJ1-5|few
CASSLQGPGTPYQPQHF
TGTGCCAGTAGCTTACAGGGCCCTGGGACACCATATCAGCCCCAGCATTTT
>TRBD2|TRBV7-9|TRBJ2-7|.
CASSPGLAGATAYEQYF
TGTGCCAGCAGCCCCGGACTAGCGGGGGCCACCGCCTACGAGCAGTACTTC
>.|TRBV15|TRBJ2-3|few
CATSRARPSTDTQYF
TGTGCCACCAGCAGAGCTCGGCCTAGCACAGATACGCAGTATTTT
>TRBD2|TRBV18|TRBJ2-5|.
CASSPAASGTYQETQYF
TGTGCCAGCTCACCAGCGGCTAGCGGGACGTACCAAGAGACCCAGTACTTC
>TRBD1|TRBV4-1|TRBJ2-1|.
CASSQDRGTGGNEQFF
TGCGCCAGCAGCCAAGATCGCGGGACAGGGGGGAATGAGCAGTTCTTC
>.|TRBV7-9|TRBJ2-6|.
CASSLRSITGDSGANVLTF
TGTGCCAGCAGCTTAAGGTCCATCACCGGGGATTCCGGGGCCAACGTCCTGACTTTC
>.|TRBV29-1|TRBJ2-7|.
CSVEDLRDEQYF
TGCAGCGTTGAAGATCTAAGGGACGAGCAGTACTTC
>.|TRBV7-9|TRBJ2-5|.
CASSFSAGQETQYF
TGTGCCAGCAGCTTTAGCGCAGGGCAAGAGACCCAGTACTTC
>.|TRBV29-1|TRBJ1-1|.
CSVDLYRNTEAFF
TGCAGCGTTGATCTGTACAGGAACACTGAAGCTTTCTTT
>.|TRBV6-4|TRBJ2-2|medium-sized
CASSPTDRSNTGELFF
TGTGCCAGCAGTCCGACCGACAGAAGCAACACCGGGGAGCTGTTTTTT
>TRBD2|TRBV29-1|TRBJ2-1|.
CSVEVAGRAYNEQFF
TGCAGCGTTGAAGTTGCGGGGAGGGCCTACAATGAGCAGTTCTTC
>TRBD2|TRBV2|TRBJ2-1|.
CASSPPGLAAYNEQFF
TGTGCCAGCAGCCCTCCGGGACTAGCGGCATACAATGAGCAGTTCTTC
>.|TRBV6-1|TRBJ2-2|.
CASHTLLSNTGELFF
TGTGCCAGCCATACTCTTCTGTCGAACACCGGGGAGCTGTTTTTT
>TRBD1|TRBV30|TRBJ2-7|.
CAWSGKTGGWNEQYF
TGTGCCTGGAGTGGAAAGACAGGGGGCTGGAACGAGCAGTACTTC